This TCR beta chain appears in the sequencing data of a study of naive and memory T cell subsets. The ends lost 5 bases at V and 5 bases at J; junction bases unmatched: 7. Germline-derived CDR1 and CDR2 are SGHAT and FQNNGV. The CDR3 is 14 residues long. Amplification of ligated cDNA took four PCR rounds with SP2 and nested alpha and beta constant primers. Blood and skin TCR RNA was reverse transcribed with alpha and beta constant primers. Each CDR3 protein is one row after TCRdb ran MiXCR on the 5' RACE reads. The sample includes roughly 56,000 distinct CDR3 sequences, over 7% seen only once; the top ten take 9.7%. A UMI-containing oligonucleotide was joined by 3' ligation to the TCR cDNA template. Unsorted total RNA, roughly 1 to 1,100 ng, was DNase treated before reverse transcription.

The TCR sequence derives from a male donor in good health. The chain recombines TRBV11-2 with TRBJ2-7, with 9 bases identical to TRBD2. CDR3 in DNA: TGTGCCAGCAGCCCGGGACTAGCTAATCACGAGCAGTACTTC. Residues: CASSPGLANHEQYF.